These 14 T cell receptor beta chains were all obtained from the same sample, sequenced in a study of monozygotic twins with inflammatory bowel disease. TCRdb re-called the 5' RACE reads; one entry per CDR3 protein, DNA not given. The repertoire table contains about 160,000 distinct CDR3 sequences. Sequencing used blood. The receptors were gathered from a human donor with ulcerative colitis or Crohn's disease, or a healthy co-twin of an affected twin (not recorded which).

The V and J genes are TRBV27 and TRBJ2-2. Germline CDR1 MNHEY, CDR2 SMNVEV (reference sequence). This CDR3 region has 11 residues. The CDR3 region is CASRSTGELFF.

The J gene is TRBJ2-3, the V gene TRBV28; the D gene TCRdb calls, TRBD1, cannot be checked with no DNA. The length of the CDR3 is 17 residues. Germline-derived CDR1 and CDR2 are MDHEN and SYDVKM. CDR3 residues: CASSLWAWRGPTDTQYF.

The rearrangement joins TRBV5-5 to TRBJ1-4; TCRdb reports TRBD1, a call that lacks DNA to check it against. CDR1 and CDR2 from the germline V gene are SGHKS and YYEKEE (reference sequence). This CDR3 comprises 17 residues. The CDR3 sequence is CASSSGTGGAIGEKLFF.

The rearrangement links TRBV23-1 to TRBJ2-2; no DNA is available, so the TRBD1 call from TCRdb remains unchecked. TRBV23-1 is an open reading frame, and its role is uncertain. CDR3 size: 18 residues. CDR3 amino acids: CASTPGDRGLANTGELFF.

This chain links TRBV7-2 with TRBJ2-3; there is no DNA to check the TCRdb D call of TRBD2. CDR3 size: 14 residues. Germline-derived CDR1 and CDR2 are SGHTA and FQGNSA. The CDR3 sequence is CASSPSSKLGTQYF.

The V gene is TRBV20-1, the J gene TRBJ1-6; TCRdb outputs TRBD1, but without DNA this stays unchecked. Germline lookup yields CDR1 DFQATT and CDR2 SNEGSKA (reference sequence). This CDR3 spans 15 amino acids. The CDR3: CSARDAWDSRSPLHF.

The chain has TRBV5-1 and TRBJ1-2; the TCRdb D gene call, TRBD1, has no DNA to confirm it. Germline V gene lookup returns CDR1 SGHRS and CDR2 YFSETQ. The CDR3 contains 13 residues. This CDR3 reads CASSLAAGDGYTF.

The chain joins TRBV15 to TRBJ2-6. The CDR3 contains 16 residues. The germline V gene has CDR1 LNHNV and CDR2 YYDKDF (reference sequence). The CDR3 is CATSRDRSSGANVLTF. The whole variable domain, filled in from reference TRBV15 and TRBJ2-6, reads DAMVIQNPRYQVTQFGKPVTLSCSQTLNHNVMYWYQQKSSQAPKLLFHYYDKDFNNEADTPDNFQSRRPNTSFCFLDIRSPGLGDTAMYLCATSRDRSSGANVLTFGAGSRLTVL.

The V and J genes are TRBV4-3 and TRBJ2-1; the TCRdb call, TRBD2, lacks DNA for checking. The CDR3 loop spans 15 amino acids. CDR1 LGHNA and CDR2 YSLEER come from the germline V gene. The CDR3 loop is CASSQLSGTYNEQFF.

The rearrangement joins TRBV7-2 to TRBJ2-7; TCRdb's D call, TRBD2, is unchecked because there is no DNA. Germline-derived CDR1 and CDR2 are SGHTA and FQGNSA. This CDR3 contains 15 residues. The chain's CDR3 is CASSFVVADSQEQYF.

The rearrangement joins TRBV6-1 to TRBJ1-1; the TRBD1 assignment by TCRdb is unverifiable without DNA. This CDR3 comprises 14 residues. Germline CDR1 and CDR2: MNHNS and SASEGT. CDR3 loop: CASRTDIEGAEAFF.

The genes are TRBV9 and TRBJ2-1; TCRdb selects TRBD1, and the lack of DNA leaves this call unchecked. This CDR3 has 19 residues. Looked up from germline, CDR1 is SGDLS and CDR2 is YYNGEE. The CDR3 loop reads CASSGGGQGRFYSYNEQFF.

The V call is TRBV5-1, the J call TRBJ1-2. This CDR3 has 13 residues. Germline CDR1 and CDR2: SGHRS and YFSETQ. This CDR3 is CASRGFVSYGYTF.

This CDR3 is CASSFGRNTDTQYF. The chain employs TRBV7-9 and TRBJ2-3. This CDR3 is built from 14 residues. Germline V lookup: CDR1 SEHNR, CDR2 FQNEAQ (reference sequence).